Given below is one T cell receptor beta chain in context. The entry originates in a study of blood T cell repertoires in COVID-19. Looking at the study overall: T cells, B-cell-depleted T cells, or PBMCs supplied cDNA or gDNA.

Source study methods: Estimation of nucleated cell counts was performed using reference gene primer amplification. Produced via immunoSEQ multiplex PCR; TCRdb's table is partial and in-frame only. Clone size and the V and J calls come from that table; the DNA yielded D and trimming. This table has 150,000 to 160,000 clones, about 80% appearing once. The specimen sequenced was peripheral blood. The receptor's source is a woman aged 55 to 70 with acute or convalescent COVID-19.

The CDR3 reads CASGERLAGSTDTQYF. As DNA, the CDR3 is TGTGCCAGCGGGGAACGACTAGCGGGGAGCACAGATACGCAGTATTTT. V usage is TRBV7-9 and J usage is TRBJ2-3, with TRBD2 identical over 11 bases. The CDR3 totals 16 residues. With 8 bases clipped from V and 0 bases from J, the junction kept 7 bases outside the gene matches. In germline, CDR1 is SEHNR, CDR2 FQNEAQ (reference sequence).